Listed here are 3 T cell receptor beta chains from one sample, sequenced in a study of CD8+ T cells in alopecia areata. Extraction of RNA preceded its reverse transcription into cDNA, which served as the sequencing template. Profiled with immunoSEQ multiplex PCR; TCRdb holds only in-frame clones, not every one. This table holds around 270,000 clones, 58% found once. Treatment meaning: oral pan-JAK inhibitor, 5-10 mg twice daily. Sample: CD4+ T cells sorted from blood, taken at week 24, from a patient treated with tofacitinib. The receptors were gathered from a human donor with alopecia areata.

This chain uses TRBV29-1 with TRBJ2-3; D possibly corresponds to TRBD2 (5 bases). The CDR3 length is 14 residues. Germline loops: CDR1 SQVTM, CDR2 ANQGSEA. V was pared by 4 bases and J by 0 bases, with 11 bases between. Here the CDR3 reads CSVGWRLSTDTQYF. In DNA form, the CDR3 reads TGCAGCGTTGGTTGGAGGTTGAGCACAGATACGCAGTATTTT.

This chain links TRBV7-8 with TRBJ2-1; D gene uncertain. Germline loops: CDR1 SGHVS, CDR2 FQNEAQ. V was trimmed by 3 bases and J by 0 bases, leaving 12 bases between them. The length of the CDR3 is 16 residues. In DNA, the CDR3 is TGTGCCAGCAGCTTCCCCTTTCGCAGCTCCTACAATGAGCAGTTCTTC. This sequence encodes CASSFPFRSSYNEQFF.

The CDR3 sequence is CASSQDSRYLHF. The DNA for the CDR3 is TGTGCCAGCAGCCAAGATTCCAGGTACCTCCACTTT. V gene TRBV14 combines with J gene TRBJ1-6, with no clear D. The CDR3 extends over 12 amino acids. Looked up from germline, CDR1 is SGHDN and CDR2 is FVKESK. The V gene lost 0 bases and the J gene lost 15 bases, with 9 bases spanning the gap.